This is a list of T cell receptor beta chains from one sample in a study of blood T cell repertoires in COVID-19. Profiling relied on immunoSEQ multiplex PCR, and the TCRdb table lists in-frame clones only, not all of them. The sample records 160,000 or so clones, roughly 84% being singletons. The sample comprised peripheral blood. Receptors originate from a woman in her forties or fifties with COVID-19, enrolled during active disease. Each CDR3 is given with its conserved first and last residue.

v_gene	j_gene	CDR3aa
TRBV6-2/TRBV6-3	TRBJ2-3	CASSYRGQGSDTQYF
TRBV4-1	TRBJ2-7	CASSHPGGDISYEQYF
TRBV10-1	TRBJ1-4	CASSEFWGQGTNEKLFF
TRBV5-5	TRBJ2-3	CASSTGISASTDTQYF
TRBV9	TRBJ1-2	CASSVFSDSNYGYTF
TRBV19	TRBJ2-2	CASKEGTNTGELFF
TRBV10-1	TRBJ2-7	CASSGDTLGEQYF
TRBV30	TRBJ2-3	CAWTNAGTDTQYF
TRBV4-1	TRBJ2-3	CASSPRGGGTGTDTQYF
TRBV10-1	TRBJ2-5	CASSEKVAGAETQYF
TRBV5-3	TRBJ1-5	CARSRPGQVLRTQPQHF
TRBV7-3	TRBJ2-2	CASSLPQGGSGELFF
TRBV30	TRBJ1-2	CAWRRGGLYGYTF
TRBV7-9	TRBJ1-4	CASSQEQGREKLFF
TRBV7-9	TRBJ1-1	CASSKRGTVNTEAFF
TRBV11-3	TRBJ1-5	CASSLDRQVNSNQPQHF
TRBV7-8	TRBJ2-1	CATGLIDEQFF
TRBV19	TRBJ1-2	CASSTSFGHTF
TRBV4-2	TRBJ1-3	CASSPGQERNTIYF
TRBV11-2	TRBJ2-3	CASSRTRDFYTDTQYF
TRBV5-1	TRBJ1-2	CASSVTGTGGGGYTF
TRBV19	TRBJ1-6	CASTQQGGGSPLHF
TRBV28	TRBJ1-5	CASRLTGNQPQHF
TRBV9	TRBJ2-7	CASSTGTSGEYEQYF
TRBV7-8	TRBJ2-5	CASSSPRDREETQYF
TRBV28	TRBJ1-2	CACETSLDYGYTF
TRBV4-1	TRBJ1-6	CASNSGGDTSPLHF
TRBV7-7	TRBJ1-4	CASSRGTGGNNEKLFF
TRBV5-1	TRBJ1-6	CASSFQGDNSPLHF
TRBV7-2	TRBJ2-5	CASSSELATGETQYF
TRBV19	TRBJ1-1	CASSIGGGSTEAFF
TRBV5-5	TRBJ2-3	CASSLGTGEGTDTQYF
TRBV19	TRBJ2-1	CASKTGAASGREQFF
TRBV24-1	TRBJ2-1	CATSDPWTGLNEQFF
TRBV27	TRBJ2-3	CASSLGPYQDTQYF
TRBV6-2/TRBV6-3	TRBJ2-1	CASSQSNEQFF
TRBV19	TRBJ1-3	CASRGQPSGNTIYF
TRBV18	TRBJ2-3	CASSPQGAGTDTQYF
TRBV19	TRBJ1-4	CASRVGEKLFF